Listed below are T cell receptor beta chains from one sample, sequenced in a study of shared clonotypes between healthy human individuals. The table came from immunoSEQ multiplex PCR; TCRdb's copy has only in-frame clones and leaves some out. The sample lists over a million clones, 78% occurring once. Input material: memory CD4+ T cells from PBMCs. These receptors were taken from a man aged 18 to 30 in good health. Some clones in this sample may be carry-over from other donors' samples. CDR3s include the opening cysteine and the closing phenylalanine or tryptophan. Each record gives: J gene, D gene, V gene, clone size, CDR3 DNA, CDR3 protein. D genes are given only for firm matches. Clone size appears in some rows only: once, few, many, or a class for an expanded clone.

J gene: TRBJ1-4
D gene: -
V gene: TRBV21-1
clone size: -
CDR3 DNA: TGTGCCACCCCTAAGGGAAGGTGGGCAACTAATGAAAAACTGTTTTTT
CDR3 protein: CATPKGRWATNEKLFF

J gene: TRBJ2-1
D gene: -
V gene: TRBV5-1
clone size: -
CDR3 DNA: TGCGCCAGCAGCTTGGCTGGAGTGTGGCAGGGCACTGAGCAGTTCTTC
CDR3 protein: CASSLAGVWQGTEQFF

J gene: TRBJ2-5
D gene: -
V gene: TRBV5-1
clone size: -
CDR3 DNA: TGCGCCAGCGGCCGGGTGGGCCAAGAGACCCAGTACTTC
CDR3 protein: CASGRVGQETQYF

J gene: TRBJ2-2
D gene: TRBD2
V gene: TRBV7-2
clone size: -
CDR3 DNA: TGTGCCAGCAGCTTAGGACTAGCGGTGAACACCGGGGAGCTGTTTTTT
CDR3 protein: CASSLGLAVNTGELFF

J gene: TRBJ2-5
D gene: -
V gene: TRBV9
clone size: -
CDR3 DNA: TGTGCCAGCAGCGTAGAGGCCAGGGGTGCGGAGACCCAGTACTTC
CDR3 protein: CASSVEARGAETQYF

J gene: TRBJ2-7
D gene: -
V gene: TRBV5-1
clone size: -
CDR3 DNA: TGCGCCAGCAGCTTTATGACCAGGCGGTACGAGCAGTACTTC
CDR3 protein: CASSFMTRRYEQYF

J gene: TRBJ2-3
D gene: -
V gene: TRBV27
clone size: -
CDR3 DNA: TGTGCCAGCAGGGGCGCCGGAGATACGCAGTATTTT
CDR3 protein: CASRGAGDTQYF

J gene: TRBJ2-5
D gene: TRBD1
V gene: TRBV30
clone size: -
CDR3 DNA: TGTGCCTGGAGTGGGACAGGGGTACGGGAGACCCAGTACTTC
CDR3 protein: CAWSGTGVRETQYF

J gene: TRBJ1-2
D gene: -
V gene: TRBV28
clone size: -
CDR3 DNA: TGTGCCAGCAGTTCTCGACAGCCCTATGGCTACACCTTC
CDR3 protein: CASSSRQPYGYTF

J gene: TRBJ1-1
D gene: -
V gene: TRBV28
clone size: -
CDR3 DNA: TGTGCCAGCAGCCCTGGGCAGGGTCCTGAAGCTTTCTTT
CDR3 protein: CASSPGQGPEAFF

J gene: TRBJ1-1
D gene: -
V gene: TRBV21-1
clone size: -
CDR3 DNA: TGTGCCAGCAGCAAAGGTCGGAGGGGGGGACCTACCAATCCCCGGGCTTTCTTT
CDR3 protein: CASSKGRRGGPTNPRAFF

J gene: TRBJ1-1
D gene: -
V gene: TRBV9
clone size: few
CDR3 DNA: TGTGCCAGCAGCGTAGCTTACAACACTGAAGCTTTCTTT
CDR3 protein: CASSVAYNTEAFF

J gene: TRBJ1-1
D gene: -
V gene: TRBV11-1
clone size: -
CDR3 DNA: TGTGCCAGCAGCTTAGGGGGGGCTAGGGAGAACACTGAAGCTTTCTTT
CDR3 protein: CASSLGGARENTEAFF

J gene: TRBJ2-3
D gene: -
V gene: TRBV7-3
clone size: -
CDR3 DNA: TGTGCCAGCAGCTTAGGAGGGCAAAGCACAGATACGCAGTATTTT
CDR3 protein: CASSLGGQSTDTQYF

J gene: TRBJ2-5
D gene: -
V gene: TRBV15
clone size: -
CDR3 DNA: TGTGCCACCAGCAGAGCCCCAGTGGAGACCCAGTACTTC
CDR3 protein: CATSRAPVETQYF

J gene: TRBJ2-7
D gene: TRBD1
V gene: TRBV2
clone size: -
CDR3 DNA: TGTGCCAGCAGTTCGGGACAGGGGAGTTACGAGCAGTACTTC
CDR3 protein: CASSSGQGSYEQYF

J gene: TRBJ2-3
D gene: -
V gene: TRBV5-5
clone size: -
CDR3 DNA: TGTGCCAGCAGCTTGGAAGGGACAGATACGCAGTATTTT
CDR3 protein: CASSLEGTDTQYF

J gene: TRBJ2-7
D gene: TRBD2
V gene: TRBV27
clone size: -
CDR3 DNA: TGTGCCAGCAGTCTCTGGACTAGCGGGAAGCCCTACGAGCAGTACTTC
CDR3 protein: CASSLWTSGKPYEQYF

J gene: TRBJ2-3
D gene: -
V gene: TRBV9
clone size: -
CDR3 DNA: TGTGCCAGCGGCGGACCGATAGCGGTTGGGGGGACAGATACGCAGTATTTT
CDR3 protein: CASGGPIAVGGTDTQYF

J gene: TRBJ1-2
D gene: -
V gene: TRBV30
clone size: -
CDR3 DNA: TGTGCCTGGAGTCTCGTCGGGAGAGGCTATGGCTACACCTTC
CDR3 protein: CAWSLVGRGYGYTF

J gene: TRBJ2-1
D gene: -
V gene: TRBV28
clone size: -
CDR3 DNA: TGTGCCAGCAGTTTAGACGCTCGGGAGCAGTTCTTC
CDR3 protein: CASSLDAREQFF

J gene: TRBJ1-1
D gene: -
V gene: TRBV19
clone size: -
CDR3 DNA: TGTGCCAGCCGGAGATCCGGACAGTTGAACACTGAAGCTTTCTTT
CDR3 protein: CASRRSGQLNTEAFF

J gene: TRBJ2-3
D gene: -
V gene: TRBV5-4
clone size: -
CDR3 DNA: TGTGCCAGCAGCCCGCCGACTCTAAGCACAGATACGCAGTATTTT
CDR3 protein: CASSPPTLSTDTQYF

J gene: TRBJ1-5
D gene: -
V gene: TRBV15
clone size: -
CDR3 DNA: TGTGCCACCAGCAGACCCCGGGGATCAAATCAGCCCCAGCATTTT
CDR3 protein: CATSRPRGSNQPQHF

J gene: TRBJ2-1
D gene: TRBD2
V gene: TRBV6-1
clone size: -
CDR3 DNA: TGTGCCAGCAGTAGTGCGGGACTATTTTACAATGAGCAGTTCTTC
CDR3 protein: CASSSAGLFYNEQFF

J gene: TRBJ2-7
D gene: -
V gene: TRBV6-1
clone size: -
CDR3 DNA: TGTGCCAGCACTGCGGGTTGGGACGAGCAGTACTTC
CDR3 protein: CASTAGWDEQYF

J gene: TRBJ1-1
D gene: -
V gene: TRBV7-6
clone size: -
CDR3 DNA: TGTGCCAGCAGCTCCTACCCCCGGAGAGGGTCGAACACTGAAGCTTTCTTT
CDR3 protein: CASSSYPRRGSNTEAFF

J gene: TRBJ2-3
D gene: -
V gene: TRBV27
clone size: -
CDR3 DNA: TGTGCCAGCAGTAGATACTCCCTTATAAACACAGATACGCAGTATTTT
CDR3 protein: CASSRYSLINTDTQYF

J gene: TRBJ2-2
D gene: -
V gene: TRBV7-9
clone size: -
CDR3 DNA: TGTGCCAGCGCTGTTCACGGGGAGCTGTTTTTT
CDR3 protein: CASAVHGELFF

J gene: TRBJ2-1
D gene: -
V gene: TRBV19
clone size: -
CDR3 DNA: TGTGCCAGTAGTAAAGGGGCGGGACTCCGGTTGGATGAGCAGTTCTTC
CDR3 protein: CASSKGAGLRLDEQFF

J gene: TRBJ1-4
D gene: -
V gene: TRBV5-6
clone size: -
CDR3 DNA: TGTGCCAGCAGACGAACAGGGCTGAATGAAAAACTGTTTTTT
CDR3 protein: CASRRTGLNEKLFF

J gene: TRBJ2-5
D gene: -
V gene: TRBV7-3
clone size: many
CDR3 DNA: TGTGCCAGCAGCTCTGACAGGCGGGAGACCCAGTACTTC
CDR3 protein: CASSSDRRETQYF

J gene: TRBJ1-1
D gene: -
V gene: TRBV19
clone size: few
CDR3 DNA: TGTGCCAGTAGGTTGCGCATGGGGAACACTGAAGCTTTCTTT
CDR3 protein: CASRLRMGNTEAFF

J gene: TRBJ2-3
D gene: TRBD2
V gene: TRBV7-6
clone size: few
CDR3 DNA: TGTGCCAGCAGCCTACTAGCGGGAGGGACAGATACGCAGTATTTT
CDR3 protein: CASSLLAGGTDTQYF

J gene: TRBJ2-7
D gene: -
V gene: TRBV5-1
clone size: many
CDR3 DNA: TGCGCCAGCAGCTTGGGACAGGATCCCTACGAGCAGTACTTC
CDR3 protein: CASSLGQDPYEQYF

J gene: TRBJ2-1
D gene: TRBD2
V gene: TRBV27
clone size: -
CDR3 DNA: TGTGCCAGCAGTATACCGGGACTAGCGGGAGCAGGTAGTGAGCAGTTCTTC
CDR3 protein: CASSIPGLAGAGSEQFF

J gene: TRBJ2-3
D gene: TRBD2
V gene: TRBV7-2
clone size: -
CDR3 DNA: TGTGCCAGCAGCCTCGGGGGGTTCACAGATACGCAGTATTTT
CDR3 protein: CASSLGGFTDTQYF

J gene: TRBJ2-7
D gene: -
V gene: TRBV5-1
clone size: -
CDR3 DNA: TGCGCCAGCGGCACACAGGGGGGGACCTACGAGCAGTACTTC
CDR3 protein: CASGTQGGTYEQYF

J gene: TRBJ1-1
D gene: -
V gene: TRBV7-2
clone size: -
CDR3 DNA: TGTGCCAGCAGCTCCTCAGTCTACCGAACTGAAGCTTTCTTT
CDR3 protein: CASSSSVYRTEAFF

J gene: TRBJ1-4
D gene: -
V gene: TRBV9
clone size: once
CDR3 DNA: TGTGCCAGCAGCCCCCAGGGAGGTAGCGCTAATGAAAAACTGTTTTTT
CDR3 protein: CASSPQGGSANEKLFF

J gene: TRBJ2-7
D gene: -
V gene: TRBV7-2
clone size: -
CDR3 DNA: TGTGCCAGCAGCTTACCGTGGAACAACTACGAGCAGTACTTC
CDR3 protein: CASSLPWNNYEQYF

J gene: TRBJ2-7
D gene: -
V gene: TRBV21-1
clone size: -
CDR3 DNA: TGTGCCAGCAGCAAAGTTGGACCTCCCAGTGACGAGCAGTACTTC
CDR3 protein: CASSKVGPPSDEQYF

J gene: TRBJ2-3
D gene: TRBD2
V gene: TRBV27
clone size: -
CDR3 DNA: TGTGCCAGCGGCCGGGGGGGGAAGTCAAGCATTGCGCAGTATTTT
CDR3 protein: CASGRGGKSSIAQYF

J gene: TRBJ2-1
D gene: TRBD1
V gene: TRBV7-6
clone size: -
CDR3 DNA: TGTGCCAGCAGCAGCGCAAGGGACAGCCCCAATGAGCAGTTCTTC
CDR3 protein: CASSSARDSPNEQFF

J gene: TRBJ1-2
D gene: -
V gene: TRBV10-3
clone size: -
CDR3 DNA: TGTGCCAATGGGACCCCTAACTATGGCTACACCTTC
CDR3 protein: CANGTPNYGYTF

J gene: TRBJ2-7
D gene: TRBD1
V gene: TRBV6-5
clone size: -
CDR3 DNA: TGTGCCAGCAGGGAATCAGGGGGCTCCTACGAGCAGTACTTC
CDR3 protein: CASRESGGSYEQYF

J gene: TRBJ1-1
D gene: TRBD1
V gene: TRBV5-1
clone size: -
CDR3 DNA: TGCGCCAGCCGGCTCACTCCGGGGACAGTTTTAACTGAAGCTTTCTTT
CDR3 protein: CASRLTPGTVLTEAFF